These 13 T cell receptor beta chains were sequenced from one sample in a study of shared clonotypes between healthy human individuals. The protocol was immunoSEQ multiplex PCR, while the TCRdb copy is restricted to in-frame clones and leaves out a portion. The sample carries 550,000 to 750,000 clones, nearly 97% recorded once. Naive-designated CD8 cells lacked CD45RO, were positively enriched for CCR7, and omitted terminally differentiated effector memory CD45RA+ cells. Sequenced: naive CD8+ T cells sorted from blood. The receptors derive from a woman between 25 and 40 years old in good health.

This clone showed up just once. This chain connects TRBV27 to TRBJ2-7; tentative D call: TRBD2 (5 bases). Germline V lookup: CDR1 MNHEY, CDR2 SMNVEV (reference sequence). Trimming took 6 bases from V and 4 from J, leaving 10 bases between them. CDR3 length equals 12 residues. The CDR3 spells CASSSGLYEQYF. Written as DNA, the CDR3 is TGTGCCAGCAGCTCCGGACTTTACGAGCAGTACTTC.

The rearrangement uses TRBV29-1 and TRBJ2-7; no reliable D call. The ends were cut back, 5 bases at V and 5 bases at J, with 13 bases in the middle. CDR1 SQVTM and CDR2 ANQGSEA come from the germline V gene. The CDR3 length is 12 residues. Here the CDR3 DNA reads TGCAGCGTTCTGACTGGTTCCCACGAGCAGTACTTC. Encoded protein: CSVLTGSHEQYF.

The CDR3 spells CASSPEGQGGSHSYNEQFF. The CDR3 region has the DNA TGTGCCAGCTCACCAGAGGGGCAGGGCGGGTCTCATTCCTACAATGAGCAGTTCTTC. The chain combines TRBV18 with TRBJ2-1; D could derive from TRBD1 or TRBD2 (5 bases each). V lost 2 bases, J lost 1 base, and 21 bases lay in between. The germline V gene has CDR1 KGHSH and CDR2 LQKENI. The length of the CDR3 is 19 residues.

The genes are TRBV19 and TRBJ2-5; the match to TRBD2 covers 12 bases. CDR1 is LNHDA, CDR2 SQIVND, per germline (reference sequence). With V trimmed by 5 bases and J by 1 base, 2 bases remained unmatched. The CDR3 totals 15 residues. The DNA of the CDR3 is TGTGCCAGTAGTGTGACTAGCGGGGGCCAAGAGACCCAGTACTTC. Amino acids: CASSVTSGGQETQYF.

The J gene is TRBJ2-7, the V gene TRBV28; 7 bases are a match to TRBD1. The CDR3 runs 18 residues. Germline loops: CDR1 MDHEN, CDR2 SYDVKM. V gave up 3 bases and J gave up 0 bases; unmatched junction bases: 14. This CDR3 reads CASSFSGTDLTVSYEQYF. The DNA for the CDR3 is TGTGCCAGCAGTTTTTCCGGGACAGACCTAACTGTCTCCTACGAGCAGTACTTC.

The chain employs TRBV7-9 and TRBJ1-1; D perhaps matches TRBD1 (5 bases). Trimming stripped 5 bases from V and 8 bases from J, with 24 bases between. This CDR3 is built from 16 residues. In germline, CDR1 is SEHNR, CDR2 FQNEAQ (reference sequence). CDR3 DNA: TGTGCCAGCAGCCCCCCCAAGGGGCACGCGTTCGGGGAAGCTTTCTTT. This gives the protein CASSPPKGHAFGEAFF.

The chain links TRBV7-9 to TRBJ2-7; TRBD1 is a possible D gene (6 bases). Trimming left V 5 bases short and J 3 bases short, with 8 bases between. CDR1 is SEHNR and CDR2 is FQNEAQ in the germline V gene (reference sequence). The CDR3 sequence is 12 residues long. The CDR3 bases are TGTGCCAGCAGCCAGGACAGCTACGAGCAGTACTTC. Translation gives CASSQDSYEQYF.

The chain recombines TRBV6-6 with TRBJ2-5, with D uncertain. Germline V gives CDR1 MNHNY, CDR2 SVGAGI (reference sequence). The CDR3 contains 14 residues. The germline V and J ends were trimmed by 0 bases and 4 bases, with 9 bases remaining between them. CDR3 in amino acids: CASSYSLNPETQYF. CDR3 sequence (DNA): TGTGCCAGCAGTTACTCCTTGAACCCAGAGACCCAGTACTTC.

Concerning this clone: Other nucleotide sequences from this sample produce the same CDR3. V usage is TRBV28 and J usage is TRBJ2-7; D gene unclear. The CDR3 runs 12 residues. Germline V gives CDR1 MDHEN, CDR2 SYDVKM. Trimming took 2 bases from V and 5 from J, leaving 7 bases between them. The CDR3 region has the DNA TGTGCCAGCAGTTTAGGTAGGGACGAGCAGTACTTC. Amino acids: CASSLGRDEQYF. The full variable domain, rest sourced from reference TRBV28 and TRBJ2-7, is DVKVTQSSRYLVKRTGEKVFLECVQDMDHENMFWYRQDPGLGLRLIYFSYDVKMKEKGDIPEGYSVSREKKERFSLILESASTNQTSMYLCASSLGRDEQYFGPGTRLTVT.

This chain uses TRBV9 with TRBJ1-2; 7 nucleotides agree with TRBD1. The length of the CDR3 is 15 residues. CDR1 is SGDLS, CDR2 YYNGEE, per germline. Germline trimming cut 3 bases from V and 3 bases from J; bases unmatched to any gene: 8. The chain's CDR3 is CASSASGTDHYGYTF. The CDR3 DNA reads TGTGCCAGCAGCGCATCCGGGACAGATCACTATGGCTACACCTTC.

The chain is built from TRBV15 and TRBJ2-3; no firm D call. The CDR3 runs to 12 residues. V lost 3 bases to trimming and J lost 6 bases, with 7 bases between them. Per the germline V gene, CDR1 is LNHNV and CDR2 is YYDKDF (reference sequence). For the CDR3, the DNA is TGTGCCACCAGCAGGGCCCTGGATACGCAGTATTTT. It yields the protein CATSRALDTQYF.

The genes are TRBV15 and TRBJ2-1, with 9 bases that match TRBD2. J was trimmed by 3 bases and V by 0 bases; bases with no gene match: 6. CDR1 and CDR2 from the germline V gene are LNHNV and YYDKDF (reference sequence). The CDR3 is 17 amino acids. CDR3 in DNA: TGTGCCACCAGCAGAGATACGGCGGGAGGGATCTACAATGAGCAGTTCTTC. It translates to CATSRDTAGGIYNEQFF.

With regard to this clone: The same CDR3 arises from other DNA sequences in this sample as well. The rearrangement links TRBV27 to TRBJ2-7; TRBD2 is a possible D gene (5 bases). The V gene's germline CDR1 is MNHEY and CDR2 SMNVEV (reference sequence). V was cut by 3 bases and J by 1 base, with 7 bases left in between. CDR3 size: 13 residues. This CDR3 is CASSFAGSYEQYF. CDR3 nucleotides: TGTGCCAGCAGTTTTGCGGGTTCCTACGAGCAGTACTTC.